This T cell receptor beta chain was recovered during a study of shared clonotypes between healthy human individuals (dated by TCRdb to 2020 to 2022). Background on the whole study: The cohort included a few men and two women between 18 and 49 years of age. Per donor, leukapheresis produced somewhere between about 0.9 and 10 billion PBMCs. Per donor, three plates each were used for CD4 naive and CD4 memory, two for CD8 naive, and one for CD8 memory. To increase sequencing depth and limit assay-specific biases, TCR repertoire library preparation and sequencing were carried out by different laboratories using diverse techniques. To estimate repertoire size and how much clonotype sharing occurs between individuals, the study deeply sequenced the blood TCR repertoires of about five healthy adults.

TCR CDR3 regions were amplified from genomic DNA by multiplex PCR using the deep immunoSEQ assay. For each cell subset, the extracted genomic DNA was distributed evenly across all wells of several immunoSEQ 96-well plates, and each plate served as one replicate. Each replicate PCR for sorted subsets received about 220 ng genomic DNA, equal to tens of thousands of T cell genomes. Purified libraries were measured with a Qubit 3.0 fluorometer, size-checked on a Bioanalyzer 2100, and measured again with the KAPA Library Quantification kit. Every immunoSEQ 96-well plate was sequenced on a separate single-read 150-cycle Illumina NextSeq 550 flow cell. In the original analysis: Because only junctional sequences without quality scores were contained in the immunoSEQ output, filtering matching that applied to full-length reads could not be performed. To assign V/J genes and CDR3, sequences were annotated using PyIR, a Python wrapper for IgBLAST v1.9, with IMGT germline references. Any read was removed if the V/J assignment was weak (E-value above 1e-6), the CDR3 was missing, or the read contained stop codons, out-of-frame junctions, or ambiguous translated residues. V3J clonotypes were defined as sequences sharing an identical inferred V gene, J gene, and CDR3 amino acid sequence. Percentage overlap between repertoires was calculated by dividing the number of shared unique clonotypes by the size of the smaller repertoire. RTK rarefaction, the Chao1 estimator, and Recon v2.1 estimates of unobserved clonotypes were used to assess repertoire richness. For all TCRbeta clonotypes obtained by the gDNA method from a handful of donors, generation probabilities were computed with OLGA. The table was pulled from immuneACCESS by TCRdb, which kept in-frame rearrangements only. Such tables lose some clones; where checked, under half of the loss comes from unresolved V genes, and the rest has no known cause. The V and J calls and the clone size are those of that table, but D and trimming were determined from the DNA. For this sample the table gives over a million clones, of which approximately 78% were detected only once. More than 0.5% of the sample goes to the ten largest clones.

The research as a whole found: Larger estimated clonotype richness was generally found for naive subsets than for memory subsets. Across several donors, 5% to 6% of naive CD4, more than 3% of naive CD8, around 2.1% of memory CD4, and under 0.45% of memory CD8 clonotypes were shared. Pairwise subsampling indicated that sequencing depth was expected to affect the degree of clonotype sharing among donors. The genetic and exposure-history diversity represented was limited by the small number of donors. Sampling was restricted to blood, and TCR repertoires in tissues likely differ from the TCR repertoires found in blood. Incomplete sequencing was indicated by rarefaction of sorted-subset datasets, despite the large sequencing depth. Compared with non-shared clonotypes, the clonotypes found in all four sorted-subset donors had higher generation probabilities.

Its CDR3 holds 15 amino acids, cysteine through phenylalanine. The retained sequence is limited to the CDR3, 45 bases, with the frame set at the first base. V and J are truncated by 6 bases and 2 bases respectively, leaving an intervening sequence of 16 bases. CDR1 and CDR2 were assigned from the germline V gene (reference sequence) as LNHDA and SQIVND. As concerns this clone: The specificity of this receptor is unknown. Qualities for individual bases were not recorded, and no much larger clone is one base off.

Healthy HIV-negative adults with no recently reported acute infections or vaccinations were included as donors. All donors were Caucasian adults living in Nashville, Tennessee, USA. CD4+ T cells were enriched by magnetic negative selection, after which naive cells were positively selected on CD45RA and the negative fraction was taken as the memory subset. After blood collection by leukapheresis, PBMCs were isolated using Ficoll-Histopaque density gradient centrifugation and then cryopreserved in the vapor phase of liquid nitrogen. Analytical flow cytometry was used to check the purity and quantity of every magnetically sorted T cell population. From each sorted fraction, genomic DNA was isolated and quantified by UV absorbance on a Nanodrop 2000c.

The chain is assembled from TRBV19 and TRBJ2-5, with the D gene not clear enough to name. Sequenced material: memory CD4+ T cells from PBMCs. The cell subset or site tag for this specimen amounts to: CD45RA-negative fraction. This sequence originates from a young man in good health. Some clones in this sample may be carry-over from other donors' samples. The nucleotide sequence reads TGTGCCAGTAGCCCTCTTTGGCGGCGGCAAGAGACCCAGTACTTC. Protein translation: CASSPLWRRQETQYF.